Listed below are T cell receptor beta chains from one sample, sequenced in a study of early T cells in non-severe SARS-CoV-2 infection. From the 5' RACE reads, TCRdb called clonotypes with MiXCR, one entry per CDR3 protein. The sample lists 66,000 or so distinct CDR3 sequences; less than 15% were seen once. Sequencing was performed on whole blood. The receptor source for this set is an adult who was a healthcare worker with PCR-confirmed SARS-CoV-2 infection or an uninfected control (not recorded which). Each CDR3 is given with its conserved first and last residue. A D gene is named only where the DNA matches it firmly. Clone sizes are given selectively: once, few, many, or a class where the clone is expanded.

>TRBJ2-7|few|TRBD1|TRBV7-9
CASNDRASGGEQYF
TGTGCCAGCAACGACAGGGCGTCGGGCGGGGAGCAGTACTTC
>TRBJ2-5|few|NA|TRBV6-6
CASSHGETQYF
TGTGCCAGCAGTCACGGGGAGACCCAGTACTTC
>TRBJ1-5|NA|TRBD1|TRBV19
CASSLTLGQGGQPQHF
TGTGCCAGTTCACTGACCCTGGGACAGGGCGGTCAGCCCCAGCATTTT
>TRBJ2-7|NA|NA|TRBV9
CASSVAGGDYEQYF
TGTGCCAGCAGCGTAGCAGGAGGGGACTACGAGCAGTACTTC
>TRBJ2-7|many|TRBD1|TRBV6-6
CASSVRGQVGGRLVYEQYF
TGTGCCAGCAGTGTCCGGGGACAGGTGGGGGGCAGACTAGTCTACGAGCAGTACTTC
>TRBJ2-7|few|NA|TRBV27
CASSRGHEQYF
TGTGCCAGCAGTCGGGGGCACGAGCAGTACTTC
>TRBJ1-1|NA|NA|TRBV7-6
CASSLSLENTEAFF
TGTGCCAGCAGCTTATCGCTCGAAAACACTGAAGCTTTCTTT
>TRBJ2-7|many|TRBD2|TRBV6-1
CAHAASGTYEQYF
TGTGCCCACGCGGCTAGCGGGACATACGAGCAGTACTTC
>TRBJ1-2|few|NA|TRBV6-1
CASNPTGAPFYGYTF
TGTGCCAGCAACCCGACAGGAGCCCCTTTCTATGGCTACACCTTC
>TRBJ2-3|NA|TRBD2|TRBV7-9
CASSSGLAGTDTQYF
TGTGCCAGCAGCTCCGGACTAGCGGGCACAGATACGCAGTATTTT
>TRBJ2-1|many|TRBD2|TRBV7-9
CASSLAGASYNEQFF
TGTGCCAGCAGCCTCGCGGGAGCATCCTACAATGAGCAGTTCTTC
>TRBJ2-2|few|NA|TRBV29-1
CSVGAGPNTGELFF
TGCAGCGTTGGAGCAGGGCCTAACACCGGGGAGCTGTTTTTT
>TRBJ2-2|few|NA|TRBV7-2
CASSLRLGAANTGELFF
TGTGCCAGCAGCTTAAGACTTGGAGCGGCGAACACCGGGGAGCTGTTTTTT
>TRBJ2-7|NA|TRBD1|TRBV28
CASSLGGTGEDEQYF
TGTGCCAGCAGTTTAGGGGGGACAGGGGAAGACGAGCAGTACTTC
>TRBJ2-7|NA|NA|TRBV7-8
CASSLVRGYEQYF
TGTGCCAGCAGCTTAGTTAGGGGCTACGAGCAGTACTTC
>TRBJ1-2|NA|NA|TRBV5-6
CASSRRDTDYGYTF
TGTGCCAGCAGCCGCCGGGACACCGACTATGGCTACACCTTC
>TRBJ2-3|NA|NA|TRBV29-1
CSVAPGTSTDTQYF
TGCAGCGTTGCTCCCGGGACTAGCACAGATACGCAGTATTTT
>TRBJ1-5|NA|NA|TRBV12-3/TRBV12-4
CASSLSQDNQPQHF
TGTGCCAGCAGTTTAAGTCAGGACAATCAGCCCCAGCATTTT
>TRBJ2-1|NA|TRBD2|TRBV7-9
CASSIAGEKFF
TGTGCCAGCAGCATAGCGGGAGAGAAGTTCTTC
>TRBJ2-2|few|NA|TRBV4-3
CASSQVSGELFF
TGCGCCAGCAGCCAAGTATCCGGGGAGCTGTTTTTT
>TRBJ2-1|NA|TRBD2|TRBV13
CASSFPGTSGSGVFF
TGTGCCAGCAGCTTCCCCGGGACTAGCGGGAGTGGGGTGTTCTTC
>TRBJ2-3|NA|TRBD2|TRBV20-1
CSARILAGVVEYF
TGCAGTGCTAGAATACTAGCGGGAGTTGTGGAGTATTTT
>TRBJ1-5|many|NA|TRBV28
CASSLMGGNQPQHF
TGTGCCAGCAGTTTAATGGGTGGCAATCAGCCCCAGCATTTT
>TRBJ1-2|many|TRBD1|TRBV29-1
CSARTGQGANYGYTF
TGCAGCGCTAGAACGGGACAGGGGGCAAACTATGGCTACACCTTC
>TRBJ2-1|few|TRBD1|TRBV11-3
CASSGRDSSYNEQFF
TGTGCCAGCAGCGGCCGGGACAGTTCCTACAATGAGCAGTTCTTC
>TRBJ2-1|many|NA|TRBV27
CASSWTLTRSYNEQFF
TGTGCCAGCAGTTGGACCCTTACAAGGAGCTACAATGAGCAGTTCTTC
>TRBJ2-2|few|NA|TRBV2
CASSEVRPNTGELFF
TGTGCCAGCAGTGAGGTGAGGCCGAACACCGGGGAGCTGTTTTTT
>TRBJ1-1|many|TRBD1|TRBV6-5
CASRLGQGNTEAFF
TGTGCCAGCAGACTAGGACAGGGGAACACTGAAGCTTTCTTT
>TRBJ2-1|few|NA|TRBV28
CASTSNGAVSNEQFF
TGTGCCAGCACCTCGAATGGGGCAGTGAGCAATGAGCAGTTCTTC
>TRBJ1-5|many|NA|TRBV28
CASSLLPGAQHF
TGTGCCAGCAGTTTGCTTCCTGGGGCCCAGCATTTT
>TRBJ1-6|few|NA|TRBV16
CASSQSMTGTNSPLHF
TGTGCCAGCAGCCAATCCATGACAGGCACCAATTCACCCCTCCACTTT
>TRBJ2-3|NA|NA|TRBV7-2
CASLQGRGTDTQYF
TGTGCCAGCTTACAGGGCAGAGGCACAGATACGCAGTATTTT
>TRBJ2-1|NA|TRBD2|TRBV12-3/TRBV12-4
CASSLSAGDNEQFF
TGTGCCAGCAGTTTATCAGCGGGAGACAATGAGCAGTTCTTC
>TRBJ1-2|NA|TRBD1|TRBV7-3
CASSFQQGAMGYTF
TGTGCCAGCAGCTTTCAACAGGGGGCGATGGGCTACACCTTC
>TRBJ1-2|few|TRBD1|TRBV18
CASSPPRFSTGHYGYTF
TGTGCCAGCTCACCTCCTCGTTTTTCGACAGGGCACTATGGCTACACCTTC
>TRBJ2-6|many|NA|TRBV18
CASSPSGANVLTF
TGTGCCAGCTCACCGTCCGGGGCCAACGTCCTGACTTTC
>TRBJ2-1|NA|NA|TRBV19
CASSIARAGVTYNEQFF
TGTGCCAGTAGTATTGCGAGGGCAGGGGTCACCTACAATGAGCAGTTCTTC
>TRBJ1-1|NA|NA|TRBV29-1
CSVQVDAVKAFF
TGCAGCGTTCAGGTAGACGCTGTAAAAGCTTTCTTT
>TRBJ1-4|few|NA|TRBV27
CASSTGRQNEKLFF
TGTGCCAGCAGTACCGGGCGGCAGAATGAAAAACTGTTTTTT
>TRBJ2-1|few|TRBD2|TRBV7-8
CASRLGLVNEQFF
TGTGCCAGCAGACTAGGACTAGTCAATGAGCAGTTCTTC
>TRBJ2-1|many|TRBD1|TRBV11-3
CASSPGTVHNEQFF
TGTGCCAGCAGCCCCGGGACAGTTCACAATGAGCAGTTCTTC
>TRBJ2-3|NA|TRBD2|TRBV20-1
CSAKLAGNTDTQYF
TGCAGTGCAAAACTAGCGGGGAACACAGATACGCAGTATTTT
>TRBJ2-5|few|NA|TRBV18
CASSPPSVEKTQYF
TGTGCCAGCTCCCCTCCTAGCGTGGAAAAGACCCAGTACTTC
>TRBJ2-7|NA|TRBD2|TRBV4-3
CASSHIPGLAAEEQYF
TGCGCCAGCAGCCATATCCCGGGACTAGCGGCGGAAGAGCAGTACTTC
>TRBJ1-6|few|NA|TRBV20-1
CSAREPKGHSPLHF
TGCAGTGCTAGGGAGCCTAAGGGTCATTCACCCCTCCACTTT
>TRBJ2-7|NA|TRBD1|TRBV7-2
CASSLGRTGAYEQYF
TGTGCCAGCAGCTTAGGGAGGACAGGGGCCTACGAGCAGTACTTC
>TRBJ2-5|NA|NA|TRBV6-5
CASRGGGSQETQYF
TGTGCCAGCCGCGGAGGGGGTTCACAAGAGACCCAGTACTTC
>TRBJ2-3|medium-sized|NA|TRBV7-6
CASSLEWVGEGYTQYF
TGTGCCAGCAGCTTAGAATGGGTGGGAGAAGGATATACGCAGTATTTT
>TRBJ2-3|NA|TRBD2|TRBV5-1
CASSLGLAGGDDTQYF
TGCGCCAGCAGCTTGGGACTAGCGGGAGGAGACGATACGCAGTATTTT
>TRBJ2-5|many|TRBD1|TRBV29-1
CSAQPGGRETQYF
TGCAGCGCCCAACCAGGGGGCAGAGAGACCCAGTACTTC
>TRBJ2-5|few|TRBD2|TRBV6-1
CASSLAGTQETQYF
TGTGCCAGCAGCCTAGCGGGAACTCAAGAGACCCAGTACTTC
>TRBJ1-4|NA|NA|TRBV28
CASSPPGKTNEKLFF
TGTGCCAGCAGTCCCCCAGGGAAAACTAATGAAAAACTGTTTTTT
>TRBJ2-3|few|NA|TRBV25-1
CATAGAGTDTQYF
TGTGCGACTGCGGGGGCGGGCACAGATACGCAGTATTTT
>TRBJ2-3|many|TRBD2|TRBV5-1
CASRWTSQRDTQYF
TGCGCCAGCAGATGGACTAGTCAACGAGATACGCAGTATTTT
>TRBJ2-7|many|TRBD2|TRBV20-1
CSARRTSGRYEQYF
TGCAGTGCCAGACGGACTAGCGGGAGGTACGAGCAGTACTTC
>TRBJ2-7|NA|NA|TRBV18
CASSPSYLGAFEQYF
TGTGCCAGCTCACCAAGCTACCTAGGTGCCTTCGAGCAGTACTTC
>TRBJ1-1|NA|NA|TRBV18
CASSPDTNTEAFF
TGTGCCAGCTCACCGGACACGAACACTGAAGCTTTCTTT